One and the same sample provided the 17 T cell receptor beta chains below, sequenced in a study of CD8 T cells in Susac syndrome. An amount of RNA that ranged from roughly 0.45 to 1 ug was reverse transcribed with random hexamers. MiXCR, run by TCRdb on the immunoSEQ multiplex PCR reads, gives a single entry per CDR3 protein. Of 200,000 to 300,000 distinct CDR3 sequences listed, around 96% are singletons. The sample comprised CD4+ T cells from PBMCs. The source is a human donor with Susac syndrome.

The V and J genes are TRBV20-1 and TRBJ2-1; 9 bases map to TRBD2. Losses at the gene ends were 0 bases for V and 8 bases for J; bases not matched to a gene: 8. CDR3 length equals 15 residues. Germline values: CDR1 DFQATT, CDR2 SNEGSKA (reference sequence). CDR3 DNA sequence: TGCAGTGCTAGAGACACCGGGACTAGCCTTTATGAGCAGTTCTTC. Translating gives CSARDTGTSLYEQFF.

This chain connects TRBV5-1 to TRBJ1-1, with 9 bases matching TRBD1. The CDR3 has 17 residues. V lost 4 bases and J lost 0; bases outside the gene matches: 10. The germline CDR1 and CDR2 sequences are SGHRS and YFSETQ. The CDR3 sequence: CASSRRGQGHMNTEAFF. The DNA of the CDR3 is TGCGCCAGCAGCCGGCGGGGACAGGGCCACATGAACACTGAAGCTTTCTTT.

As regards this clonotype: An end of the junction does not agree with germline; a read error may underlie this. The rearrangement links TRBV11-2 to TRBJ2-5, with 7 bases aligning to TRBD2. Germline V gene sequence: CDR1 SGHAT, CDR2 FQNNGV. CDR3 size: 11 residues. CDR3: CASVNFGTTDF. The CDR3 DNA is TGTGCCAGTGTCAATTTCGGGACTACAGACTTC.

V is TRBV11-3 and J is TRBJ2-5, with D perhaps TRBD1 or TRBD2 (5 bases each). The CDR3 is 13 amino acids. The germline CDR1 and CDR2 sequences are SGHNT and YENEEA. V dropped 5 bases and J dropped 4 bases, with 11 bases sitting between them. The CDR3 bases are TGTGCCAGCAGCACGGGACGGGGAGAGACCCAGTACTTC. Amino acids: CASSTGRGETQYF. Full variable domain (missing parts from reference TRBV11-3 and TRBJ2-5): EAGVVQSPRYKIIEKKQPVAFWCNPISGHNTLYWYLQNLGQGPELLIRYENEEAVDDSQLPKDRFSAERLKGVDSTLKIQPAELGDSAVYLCASSTGRGETQYFGPGTRLLVL.

CDR3 sequence: CASSSGGAGTGELFF. Here the CDR3 DNA reads TGTGCCAGCAGTTCAGGGGGCGCGGGCACCGGGGAGCTGTTTTTT. The rearrangement links TRBV27 to TRBJ2-2; 8 bases are a match to TRBD1. The V segment lost 4 bases and the J segment 4 bases; nucleotides outside the gene matches: 5. CDR3 length: 15 amino acids. Germline V gene sequence: CDR1 MNHEY, CDR2 SMNVEV (reference sequence).

The rearrangement joins TRBV3-1 to TRBJ1-1; D possibly corresponds to TRBD1 (5 bases). Germline CDR1 reads LGHDT; CDR2 reads YNNKEL (reference sequence). There are 14 residues in the CDR3. V lost 4 bases and J 0 bases, leaving 9 bases between the germline ends. CDR3 coding DNA: TGTGCCAGCAGCCGGGAAGGGGTGAACACTGAAGCTTTCTTT. This codes for CASSREGVNTEAFF.

V is TRBV20-1 and J is TRBJ1-5, with no clear D. The V gene lost 2 bases and the J gene lost 3 bases, with 8 bases spanning the gap. CDR1 and CDR2 from the germline V gene are DFQATT and SNEGSKA (reference sequence). The CDR3 runs 13 residues. The CDR3 region is CSARSGVNQPQHF. DNA for the CDR3: TGCAGTGCTAGAAGTGGTGTCAATCAGCCCCAGCATTTT.

The chain combines TRBV20-1 with TRBJ2-7, with 9 bases aligning to TRBD1. V gave up 0 bases and J gave up 4 bases; unmatched junction bases: 10. From germline, CDR1 is DFQATT and CDR2 SNEGSKA (reference sequence). The CDR3 has 16 amino acids. Written as DNA, the CDR3 is TGCAGTGCTAGAGATGAGGGTGGACAGGGGATGTACGAGCAGTACTTC. Its translation: CSARDEGGQGMYEQYF.

The chain joins TRBV21-1 to TRBJ1-1; TRBD1 is the table's D call, not checked against the DNA. TRBV21-1 corresponds to a pseudogene. The CDR3 has 11 amino acids. The CDR3 DNA reads as TGTGCCAGCAGCCCCAGGGTAGGAGCTTTCTTT. Its protein is CASSPRVGAFF.

In its sample, this clonotype was seen once. V gene TRBV7-3 combines with J gene TRBJ2-1; a possible D gene is TRBD1 (5 bases). Per germline, CDR1 SGHTA and CDR2 FQGTGA. V dropped 5 bases and J dropped 6 bases, with 20 bases sitting between them. The CDR3 is 16 amino acids. CDR3 loop: CASSPPQGRFGNEQFF. DNA for the CDR3: TGTGCCAGCAGCCCCCCCCAGGGAAGGTTCGGCAATGAGCAGTTCTTC.

The sample holds one count of this clonotype. The V call is TRBV10-3, the J call TRBJ2-3; D perhaps matches TRBD2 (6 bases). Germline CDR1 is ENHRY and CDR2 is SYGVKD. V gave up 7 bases and J gave up 2 bases, with 13 bases separating them. The CDR3 is made up of 14 amino acids. CDR3 sequence: CAIKNRETTDTQYF. Written as DNA, the CDR3 is TGTGCCATCAAAAACCGGGAGACCACAGATACGCAGTATTTT.

The V and J genes are TRBV2 and TRBJ2-3; 10 nucleotides match TRBD2. This CDR3 spans 13 amino acids. CDR1 and CDR2 (germline): SNHLY, FYNNEI. With 10 bases clipped from V and 6 bases from J, the junction kept 7 bases outside the gene matches. CDR3 protein: CATRLAGIDTQYF. CDR3 nucleotides: TGTGCCACGCGACTAGCGGGTATCGATACGCAGTATTTT.

The rearrangement links TRBV18 to TRBJ1-2; maybe TRBD1 (5 bases). Germline V lookup: CDR1 KGHSH, CDR2 LQKENI. Trimming shortened V by 3 bases and J by 7 bases, and 15 bases separated the two germline ends. The CDR3 sequence is 14 residues long. The CDR3 coding sequence is TGTGCCAGCTCACCTCTCGACAGCACACCTGGCTACACCTTC. Its translation: CASSPLDSTPGYTF. Looking up the rest from reference TRBV18 and TRBJ1-2 gives the full variable domain: NAGVMQNPRHLVRRRGQEARLRCSPMKGHSHVYWYRQLPEEGLKFMVYLQKENIIDESGMPKERFSAEFPKEGPSILRIQQVVRGDSAAYFCASSPLDSTPGYTFGSGTRLTVV.

J is TRBJ1-1 and V is TRBV29-1; 11 bases align to TRBD1. V dropped 5 bases and J dropped 1; count of bases not matched to a gene: 6. Per germline, CDR1 SQVTM and CDR2 ANQGSEA. This CDR3 is built from 15 residues. The CDR3 sequence: CSVPAGTGGNTEAFF. CDR3 DNA: TGCAGCGTTCCCGCCGGGACAGGGGGGAACACTGAAGCTTTCTTT. Looking up the rest from reference TRBV29-1 and TRBJ1-1 gives the full variable domain: SAVISQKPSRDICQRGTSLTIQCQVDSQVTMMFWYRQQPGQSLTLIATANQGSEATYESGFVIDKFPISRPNLTFSTLTVSNMSPEDSSIYLCSVPAGTGGNTEAFFGQGTRLTVV.

This chain uses TRBV14 with TRBJ2-1; a possible D gene is TRBD2 (6 bases). V was cut by 5 bases and J by 9 bases, with 14 bases left in between. Germline assignment: CDR1 SGHDN and CDR2 FVKESK. This CDR3 comprises 13 residues. CDR3 protein: CASSNRLGGEQFF. The CDR3 nucleotides read TGTGCCAGCAGCAACCGGTTGGGGGGTGAGCAGTTCTTC.

This chain joins TRBV28 and TRBJ2-7, with 8 bases lining up with TRBD1. This CDR3 is 14 amino acids long. CDR1 MDHEN and CDR2 SYDVKM come from the germline V gene. The V segment lost 7 bases and the J segment 2 bases; nucleotides outside the gene matches: 7. The CDR3, as DNA: TGTGCCAGCATCTCGACGGGACAGGCCTACGAGCAGTACTTC. Its protein is CASISTGQAYEQYF.

The CDR3 coding sequence is TGCGCCAGCAGCTTGTTGGGTGTGTCCGGGGGAGAGCAGTACTTC. Protein product: CASSLLGVSGGEQYF. This rearrangement joins TRBV5-1 to TRBJ2-7; a possible D gene is TRBD2 (6 bases). Per germline, CDR1 SGHRS and CDR2 YFSETQ. This CDR3 contains 15 residues. V lost 1 base to trimming and J lost 7 bases, with 18 bases between them. Supplemented by reference TRBV5-1 and TRBJ2-7, the full variable domain reads KAGVTQTPRYLIKTRGQQVTLSCSPISGHRSVSWYQQTPGQGLQFLFEYFSETQRNKGNFPGRFSGRQFSNSRSEMNVSTLELGDSALYLCASSLLGVSGGEQYFGPGTRLTVT.